This T cell receptor beta chain was observed in a study of blood T cell repertoires in COVID-19. Whole-study context: Italy, Spain and the United States were the sources of the convalescent and acute COVID-19 samples. Sample material is recorded as cDNA or gDNA derived from T cells, B-cell-depleted T cells, or PBMCs.

Some clones are missing from TCRdb's copy, which holds only in-frame ones; the method was immunoSEQ multiplex PCR. The sample lists roughly 46,000 clones; under 85% were seen once. This CDR3 contains 14 residues. V shed 3 bases and J shed 0 bases, with 9 bases lying between them. Germline V CDR1 and CDR2: SNHLY, FYNNEI. This clone was seen more than once but under ten times. Sequencing was carried out using peripheral blood. This chain uses TRBV2 with TRBJ2-7; perhaps TRBD2 as D (5 bases). The clonotype comes from a man in his sixties with active COVID-19. The CDR3 spells CASSEERSSYEQYF. CDR3 DNA sequence: TGTGCCAGCAGTGAGGAGCGGAGCTCCTACGAGCAGTACTTC.